Listed here are 19 T cell receptor beta chains from one sample, sequenced in a study of PD-1 blockade in classical Hodgkin lymphoma. Produced via immunoSEQ multiplex PCR; TCRdb's table is partial and in-frame only. The table lists 80,000 to 100,000 clones, about 92% of them singletons. Stated time point: cycle 4 day 1 (C4D1), after five to seven weeks of nivolumab. There was relapse after autologous stem cell transplantation in every patient, and there was variation in brentuximab vedotin exposure. Source: peripheral blood mononuclear cells (PBMCs), taken before the fourth cycle of nivolumab. The source of these receptors is a human donor with classical Hodgkin lymphoma.

V and J are TRBV6-6 and TRBJ1-2; D not certain. Germline V CDR1 and CDR2: MNHNY, SVGAGI (reference sequence). V gave up 2 bases and J gave up 8 bases, with 6 bases separating them. The CDR3 length is 11 residues. The CDR3 bases are TGTGCCAGCAGTTACGGCGGGGGCTACACCTTC. Protein product: CASSYGGGYTF.

This clone was observed a single time. The chain couples TRBV19 to TRBJ2-7; no clear D. CDR3 size: 16 residues. V was pared by 3 bases and J by 5 bases, with 20 bases between. Germline V CDR1 and CDR2: LNHDA, SQIVND (reference sequence). This CDR3 reads CASSMGNRPFQDEQYF. For the CDR3, the DNA is TGTGCCAGTAGTATGGGAAACCGACCGTTTCAGGACGAGCAGTACTTC.

The rearrangement joins TRBV9 to TRBJ1-1; D remains unclear. From germline, CDR1 is SGDLS and CDR2 YYNGEE. With 4 bases removed from V and 4 bases from J, the gap between germline ends came to 11 bases. CDR3 length: 13 residues. The CDR3 nucleotides are TGTGCCAGCAGCTCGAGACCTGGCACTGAAGCTTTCTTT. Amino acid sequence: CASSSRPGTEAFF. Drawing the rest from reference TRBV9 and TRBJ1-1, the complete variable domain is DSGVTQTPKHLITATGQRVTLRCSPRSGDLSVYWYQQSLDQGLQFLIQYYNGEERAKGNILERFSAQQFPDLHSELNLSSLELGDSALYFCASSSRPGTEAFFGQGTRLTVV.

The gene calls are TRBV27 and TRBJ2-1, with TRBD2 matching 11 bases. The ends lost 9 bases at V and 9 bases at J; junction bases unmatched: 7. The germline V gene encodes CDR1 MNHEY and CDR2 SMNVEV (reference sequence). There are 13 residues in the CDR3. The CDR3 loop reads CASTSGRLSEQFF. The DNA for the CDR3 is TGTGCCAGTACTAGCGGGAGACTTAGTGAGCAGTTCTTC.

The CDR3 sequence: CASSLVAGGRYEQYF. The CDR3 DNA sequence: TGTGCCAGCAGCTTAGTTGCGGGAGGAAGGTACGAGCAGTACTTC. The rearrangement links TRBV11-2 to TRBJ2-7, with 8 bases lining up with TRBD2. CDR1 is SGHAT and CDR2 is FQNNGV in the germline V gene. The J segment lost 4 bases and the V segment lost 1 base, leaving 6 bases of the junction unmatched. The CDR3 extends over 15 amino acids.

This chain links TRBV11-3 with TRBJ2-2; D may be TRBD2 (6 bases). Deletions cut 1 base from V and 4 bases from J, with 13 bases between. Per the germline V gene, CDR1 is SGHNT and CDR2 is YENEEA. This CDR3 is built from 16 residues. The DNA of the CDR3 is TGTGCCAGCAGCTTAGGCTTTGGAGGGCCCACCGGGGAGCTGTTTTTT. This translates into CASSLGFGGPTGELFF.

The chain is built from TRBV28 and TRBJ1-1; tentative D call: TRBD1 (6 bases). Per the germline V gene, CDR1 is MDHEN and CDR2 is SYDVKM. CDR3 length: 13 amino acids. Between the trimmed V and J ends, which lost 5 bases and 2 bases, there was a span of 9 bases. CDR3 sequence (DNA): TGTGCCAGCAGTCACAGGGTAAACACTGAAGCTTTCTTT. Residues: CASSHRVNTEAFF.

V gene TRBV6-5 combines with J gene TRBJ1-1, with 8 bases matching TRBD1. V trimming: 0 bases; J trimming: 8 bases; junction bases outside the gene matches: 5. The CDR3 contains 14 residues. CDR1 and CDR2 from the germline V gene are MNHEY and SVGAGI. CDR3 loop: CASSYSGTGQEAFF. The CDR3 DNA reads as TGTGCCAGCAGTTACTCAGGGACAGGCCAAGAAGCTTTCTTT.

The CDR3 DNA sequence: TGTGCCAGCAGCCCACCCGCGGGGGCCCGGGAAAAACTGTTTTTT. This gives the protein CASSPPAGAREKLFF. V gene TRBV6-1 combines with J gene TRBJ1-4; D might be TRBD1 (6 bases). The CDR3 runs 15 residues. Germline V CDR1 and CDR2: MNHNS, SASEGT. V was shortened by 6 bases and J by 8 bases, with 19 bases between the two germline ends.

The chain employs TRBV7-9 and TRBJ2-3; TRBD1 matches at 7 bases. Unmatched junction bases numbered 7, after V lost 5 bases and J lost 2 bases. Germline V gene lookup returns CDR1 SEHNR and CDR2 FQNEAQ (reference sequence). CDR3 length equals 15 residues. In nucleotides, the CDR3 is TGTGCCAGCAGCCGCAACAGGGGCGCCACAGATACGCAGTATTTT. Residues: CASSRNRGATDTQYF.

This clone has only one observation. This chain joins TRBV9 and TRBJ1-5; TRBD1 aligns across 11 bases. From germline, CDR1 is SGDLS and CDR2 YYNGEE. The length of the CDR3 is 16 residues. J was trimmed by 4 bases and V by 4 bases; bases with no gene match: 7. The CDR3 DNA reads TGTGCCAGCAGCCCCGCCGGGACAGGGGGGAATCAGCCCCAGCATTTT. This encodes CASSPAGTGGNQPQHF.

This clone was picked up a small number of times. CDR3: CASSYLAGSRYEQYF. The CDR3, as DNA: TGTGCCAGCAGTTATCTTGCGGGAAGCCGATACGAGCAGTACTTC. The chain is built from TRBV6-5 and TRBJ2-7, with a weak D call TRBD2 (6 bases). The CDR3 length is 15 residues. Germline CDR1 and CDR2: MNHEY and SVGAGI. V was shortened by 3 bases and J by 4 bases, with 16 bases between the two germline ends.

CDR3 sequence reads: CASSEVKGGSSYNEQFF. In DNA, the CDR3 is TGTGCCAGCAGTGAAGTGAAGGGCGGGAGCTCCTACAATGAGCAGTTCTTC. The gene calls are TRBV6-1 and TRBJ2-1; 7 bases are a match to TRBD2. Germline V gene data show CDR1 as MNHNS and CDR2 as SASEGT. Trimming at V came to 1 base and at J to 0 bases, leaving 6 bases not matched to a gene. The CDR3 totals 17 residues.

The chain is built from TRBV10-3 and TRBJ1-4; D possibly corresponds to TRBD1 (6 bases). The V end lost 6 bases, the J end lost 0 bases, and 14 bases lay between the germline ends. The CDR3 contains 16 residues. The germline V gene encodes CDR1 ENHRY and CDR2 SYGVKD. The CDR3 here is CAIRRGAATTNEKLFF. The CDR3 nucleotides read TGTGCCATCAGGCGGGGGGCGGCTACAACTAATGAAAAACTGTTTTTT.

The V call is TRBV10-1, the J call TRBJ2-2; no clear D gene. From germline, CDR1 is WNHNN and CDR2 SYGVQD (reference sequence). The CDR3 covers 16 residues. The V end lost 3 bases, the J end lost 0 bases, and 11 bases lay between the germline ends. The CDR3 region has the DNA TGCGCCAGCAGTGATACGATGACTTCGAACACCGGGGAGCTGTTTTTT. This codes for CASSDTMTSNTGELFF.

The J gene is TRBJ2-3, the V gene TRBV30; D may be TRBD1 or TRBD2 (5 bases each). Trimming stripped 4 bases from V and 9 bases from J, with 20 bases between. The CDR3 loop spans 14 amino acids. Germline CDR1 is GTSNPN and CDR2 is SVGIG (reference sequence). The CDR3 is CAWKYGTPSGTQYF. The CDR3 region has the DNA TGTGCCTGGAAGTATGGGACCCCATCAGGGACGCAGTATTTT.

This chain joins TRBV7-9 and TRBJ1-1; 8 bases map to TRBD1. The CDR3 totals 12 residues. V was clipped by 7 bases and J by 4 bases; unmatched bases: 2. CDR1 is SEHNR, CDR2 FQNEAQ, per germline (reference sequence). The CDR3 loop reads CASKDRATEAFF. The CDR3 DNA reads as TGTGCCAGCAAGGACAGGGCCACTGAAGCTTTCTTT.

The rearrangement joins TRBV7-2 to TRBJ1-4, with D maybe TRBD1 (5 bases). Germline CDR1 SGHTA, CDR2 FQGNSA. The CDR3 spans 15 residues. V lost 3 bases and J lost 3, with 11 bases in between. The CDR3 region is CASSFRGNPNEKLFF. The DNA of the CDR3 is TGTGCCAGCAGCTTCCGGGGCAATCCTAATGAAAAACTGTTTTTT.

This clone appeared a single time. The V call is TRBV19, the J call TRBJ2-1; 11 nucleotides match TRBD2. V lost 7 bases and J lost 6; bases outside the gene matches: 8. The CDR3 consists of 15 residues. Germline CDR1 and CDR2: LNHDA and SQIVND (reference sequence). The CDR3: CASNLAGGSTNEQFF. In nucleotides, the CDR3 is TGTGCCAGTAATCTAGCGGGAGGATCAACCAATGAGCAGTTCTTC.